Below, 2 T cell receptor beta chains from the same sample are listed, as sequenced in a study of monozygotic twins with inflammatory bowel disease. TCRdb reprocessed the 5' RACE reads, with one entry per CDR3 protein and no DNA. Reported are 400,000 or so distinct CDR3 sequences; the ten largest clones contain 2.4%. Sequenced sample: blood. These receptors were taken from a human donor with ulcerative colitis or Crohn's disease, or a healthy co-twin of an affected twin (not recorded which).

The genes are TRBV12-3 or TRBV12-4 and TRBJ2-3; TCRdb lists TRBD2, though no DNA is available to test this call. The CDR3 totals 14 residues. The CDR3 here is CASRGTSGGSAQYF.

This chain connects TRBV24-1 to TRBJ2-3; no DNA is available, so the TRBD2 call from TCRdb remains unchecked. The germline gives CDR1 KGHDR, CDR2 SFDVKD. The CDR3 covers 16 residues. The chain's CDR3 is CATSGRTSGTTDTQYF.